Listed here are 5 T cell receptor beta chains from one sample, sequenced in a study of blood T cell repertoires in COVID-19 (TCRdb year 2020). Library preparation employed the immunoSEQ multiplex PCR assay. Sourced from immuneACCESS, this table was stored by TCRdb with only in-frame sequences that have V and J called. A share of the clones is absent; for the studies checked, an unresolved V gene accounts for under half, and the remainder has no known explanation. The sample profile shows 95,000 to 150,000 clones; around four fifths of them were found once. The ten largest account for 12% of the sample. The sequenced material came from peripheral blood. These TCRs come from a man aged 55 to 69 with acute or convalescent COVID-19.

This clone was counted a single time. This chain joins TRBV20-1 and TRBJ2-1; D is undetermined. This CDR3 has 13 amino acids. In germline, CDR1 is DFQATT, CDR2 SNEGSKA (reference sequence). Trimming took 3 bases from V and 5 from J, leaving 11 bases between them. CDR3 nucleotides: TGCAGTGCTAGTCTAGGCCTAAACAATGAGCAGTTCTTC. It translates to CSASLGLNNEQFF.

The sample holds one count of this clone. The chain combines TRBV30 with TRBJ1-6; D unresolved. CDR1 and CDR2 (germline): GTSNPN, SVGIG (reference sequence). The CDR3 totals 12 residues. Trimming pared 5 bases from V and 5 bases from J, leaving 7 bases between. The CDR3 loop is CAWGVNNSPLHF. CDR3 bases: TGTGCCTGGGGAGTTAATAATTCACCCCTCCACTTT.

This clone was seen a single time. The CDR3, as DNA: TGTGCCAGCAGCCAAGATAACGGCCAGGGTCGCGAAAAACTGTTTTTT. As protein: CASSQDNGQGREKLFF. The rearrangement links TRBV4-2 to TRBJ1-4; possibly TRBD1 for D (5 bases). The length of the CDR3 is 16 residues. V lost 0 bases and J lost 8, with 16 bases in between. Germline loops: CDR1 LGHNA, CDR2 YNFKEQ.

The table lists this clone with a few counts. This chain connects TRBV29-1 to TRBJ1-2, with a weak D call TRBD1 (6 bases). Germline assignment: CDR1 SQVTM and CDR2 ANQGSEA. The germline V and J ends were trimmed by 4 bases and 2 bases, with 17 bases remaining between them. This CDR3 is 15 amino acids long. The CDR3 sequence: CSVGRDVQGNYGYTF. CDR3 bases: TGCAGCGTTGGCAGAGATGTACAGGGAAACTATGGCTACACCTTC. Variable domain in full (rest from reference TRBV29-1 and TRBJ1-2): SAVISQKPSRDICQRGTSLTIQCQVDSQVTMMFWYRQQPGQSLTLIATANQGSEATYESGFVIDKFPISRPNLTFSTLTVSNMSPEDSSIYLCSVGRDVQGNYGYTFGSGTRLTVV.

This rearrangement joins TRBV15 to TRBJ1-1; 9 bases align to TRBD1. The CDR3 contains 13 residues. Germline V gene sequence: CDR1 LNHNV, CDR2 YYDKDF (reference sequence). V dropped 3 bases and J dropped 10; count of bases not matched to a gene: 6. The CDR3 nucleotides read TGTGCCACCAGCAGCGACAGGGGGTCTTTAGCTTTCTTT. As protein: CATSSDRGSLAFF.